This TCR beta chain was captured in a study of tumor-infiltrating lymphocytes in localized non-small cell lung cancer. Turning to the study itself: Several tumor histologies, both smoking statuses, and some post-neoadjuvant chemotherapy samples were included.

Repertoires were generated with immunoSEQ multiplex PCR, while TCRdb's copy carries only in-frame clones and drops some. Counted here are about 23,000 clones, just under 75% occurring once; the ten biggest clones make up about 5.7%. Study conclusions and caveats: No T-cell fraction difference was seen between IM1 and IM2 tumors. Compared with uninvolved lung, tumors showed higher T cell infiltration by TCRbeta sequencing. Tumor T-cell fraction was not associated with recurrence-free survival.

Note on this clone: Its target is unknown.

CDR1 is GTSNPN and CDR2 is SVGIG in the germline V gene (reference sequence). The CDR3 is 15 amino acids. V gave up 7 bases and J gave up 3 bases; unmatched junction bases: 6. This TCR was recovered from a human donor with non-small cell lung cancer. Material for sequencing was lung tumor tissue. V usage is TRBV30 and J usage is TRBJ2-1, with 13 positions matching TRBD2. The CDR3 loop is CALSGTSGNYNEQFF. CDR3 DNA sequence: TGTGCCTTATCCGGGACTAGCGGGAACTACAATGAGCAGTTCTTC.